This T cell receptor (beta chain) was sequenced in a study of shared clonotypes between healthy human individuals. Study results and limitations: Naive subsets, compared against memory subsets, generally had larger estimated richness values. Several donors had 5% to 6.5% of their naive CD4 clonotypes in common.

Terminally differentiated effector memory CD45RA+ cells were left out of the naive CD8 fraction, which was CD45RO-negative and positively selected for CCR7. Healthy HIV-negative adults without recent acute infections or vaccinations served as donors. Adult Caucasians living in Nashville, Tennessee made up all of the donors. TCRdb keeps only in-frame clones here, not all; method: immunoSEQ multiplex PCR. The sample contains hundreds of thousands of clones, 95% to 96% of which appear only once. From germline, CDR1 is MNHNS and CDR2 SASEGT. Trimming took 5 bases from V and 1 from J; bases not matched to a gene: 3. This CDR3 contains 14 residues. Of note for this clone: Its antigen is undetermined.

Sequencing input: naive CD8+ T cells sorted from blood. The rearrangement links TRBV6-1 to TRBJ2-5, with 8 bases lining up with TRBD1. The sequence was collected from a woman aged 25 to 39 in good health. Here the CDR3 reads CASSIQGGQETQYF. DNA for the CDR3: TGTGCCAGCAGTATACAGGGGGGCCAAGAGACCCAGTACTTC.